These T cell receptor beta chains were read from a single sample in a study of T cell changes during pregnancy in multiple sclerosis. Assay: immunoSEQ multiplex PCR; the TCRdb copy retains only in-frame clones and omits some. Of around 99,000 clones detected, around 92% appear once; the ten largest clones hold about 2.6%. Sequences were derived from peripheral blood, sampled in the first trimester of pregnancy. These receptor sequences come from a female donor with multiple sclerosis, enrolled in a pregnancy study. Both conserved end residues are part of each CDR3. The size field is filled for only some rows; it gives once, few, many or a size class.

v_call clone_size cdr3_aa
TRBV18 NA CASSPGGGGQETQYF
TRBV28 NA CASASGYNTDTQYF
TRBV27 NA CASSFTSGTRAYEQYF
TRBV5-6 NA CASSRENTGELFF
TRBV27 NA CASSLSGQQFF
TRBV6-1 NA CASSAAVYQETQYF
TRBV7-9 NA CASSQAGVSLGEQFF
TRBV10-3 NA CAISETLAGLMTGELFF
TRBV7-2 NA CASSLAVRSYNEQFF
TRBV5-6 NA CASSLERTRQGVDGELFF
TRBV28 NA CASSLRGSPTWFF
TRBV25-1 NA CASSVEGAVHEQYF
TRBV7-3 NA CASSGAGPSSYNEQFF
TRBV9 NA CASSVGGRLNEKLFF
TRBV6-6 NA CASVGQVNTEAFF
TRBV9 NA CASSPGGLASYNEQFF
TRBV29-1 NA CSVEGLAETQYF
TRBV5-6 NA CASSLAEETQYF
TRBV11-2 NA CASSTGPSYEQYF
TRBV29-1 NA CSVTGQEPYEQYF
TRBV6-1 few CASSGGLVQETQYF
TRBV29-1 NA CSVDGTGSSSYEQYF
TRBV14 NA CASSPIGLAGADTQYF
TRBV7-9 NA CASSLSSGASTDTQYF
TRBV6-5 NA CASSRTRSSYEQYF
TRBV5-4 NA CASSLTNRGGAYEQYF
TRBV27 NA CASSSATARNEKLFF
TRBV11-3 NA CASSPRLAGKGGNEQFF
TRBV7-9 NA CASSLVFRTSGSGANVLTF
TRBV28 NA CASRAAGAVLETQYF
TRBV19 NA CASSPGTYTYEQYF
TRBV18 NA CASSPVPGQPYYGYTF
TRBV27 once CASRLSDRVGGYTF
TRBV4-1 NA CASGPRQGETEAFF
TRBV6-5 NA CASKAEVTGELFF
TRBV2 NA CASTGREGEFGYGYTF
TRBV6-5 NA CASSYQGAPLGEQYF
TRBV2 NA CASTTRGRGEIF
TRBV6-5 NA CASRGQGANTEAFF
TRBV19 NA CASSIGDRGTPTPLNTEAFF
TRBV11-2 once CASSLDLTGDQPQHF
TRBV28 NA CASSKAGPQETQYF
TRBV2 NA CASIGGSTDTQYF
TRBV9 NA CASSGNVDSYNEQFF
TRBV7-8 NA CASSLALRGNGYTF
TRBV7-8 NA CASSLVGRGLAGKNIQYF
TRBV28 once CASSPVGGPEQETQYF
TRBV2 NA CASSEGGEQYF
TRBV10-3 NA CAISYQETQYF
TRBV7-9 NA CASSLGRTGGVEAFF
TRBV7-3 NA CASSRAVGQPQHF
TRBV19 NA CASSILLQETQYF
TRBV6-5 NA CASSSQGGQGAYEQYF
TRBV11-2 NA CASSPPGTGLGEQYF
TRBV12-2 NA CASRLVGQVTGELFF
TRBV29-1 NA CSVEGLAREQYF
TRBV7-2 NA CASSHPAGVTYEQYF
TRBV7-9 NA CASSTRVGNTGELFF
TRBV7-8 NA CASSLGSGTAGNTIYF
TRBV10-3 NA CAISFRLDYSESEQYF